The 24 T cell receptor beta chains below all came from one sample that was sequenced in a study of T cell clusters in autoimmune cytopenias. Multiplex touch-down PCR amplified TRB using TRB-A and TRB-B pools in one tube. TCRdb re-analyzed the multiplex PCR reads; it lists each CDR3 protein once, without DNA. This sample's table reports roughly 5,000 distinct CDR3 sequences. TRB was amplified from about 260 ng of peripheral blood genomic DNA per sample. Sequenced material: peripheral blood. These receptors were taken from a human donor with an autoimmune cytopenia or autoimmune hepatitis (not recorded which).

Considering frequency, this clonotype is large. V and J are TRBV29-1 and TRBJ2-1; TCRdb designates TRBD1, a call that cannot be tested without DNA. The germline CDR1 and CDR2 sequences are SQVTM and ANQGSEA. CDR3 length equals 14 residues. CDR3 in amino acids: CSVEGRVNRNEQFF.

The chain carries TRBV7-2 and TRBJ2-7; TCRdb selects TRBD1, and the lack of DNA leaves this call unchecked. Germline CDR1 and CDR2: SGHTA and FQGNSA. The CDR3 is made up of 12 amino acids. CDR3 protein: CASSWAGYEQYF.

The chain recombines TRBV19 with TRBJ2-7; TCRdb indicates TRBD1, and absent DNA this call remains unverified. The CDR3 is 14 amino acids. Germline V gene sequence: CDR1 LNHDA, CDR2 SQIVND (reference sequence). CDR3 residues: CARPTRTGRYEQYF. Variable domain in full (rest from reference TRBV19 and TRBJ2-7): DGGITQSPKYLFRKEGQNVTLSCEQNLNHDAMYWYRQDPGQGLRLIYYSQIVNDFQKGDIAEGYSVSREKKESFPLTVTSAQKNPTAFYLCARPTRTGRYEQYFGPGTRLTVT.

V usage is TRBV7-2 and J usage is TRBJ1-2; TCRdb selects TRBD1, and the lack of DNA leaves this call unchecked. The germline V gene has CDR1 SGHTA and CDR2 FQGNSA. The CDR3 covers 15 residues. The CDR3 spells CASSLVGTANYGYTF.

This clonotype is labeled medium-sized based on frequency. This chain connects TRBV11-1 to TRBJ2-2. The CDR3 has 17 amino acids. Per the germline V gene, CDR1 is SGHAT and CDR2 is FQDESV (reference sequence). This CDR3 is CASSLDHFADDTGELFF.

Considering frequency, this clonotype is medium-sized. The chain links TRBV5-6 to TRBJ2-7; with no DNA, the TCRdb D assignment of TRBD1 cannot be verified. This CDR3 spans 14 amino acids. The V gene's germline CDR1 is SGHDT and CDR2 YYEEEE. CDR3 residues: CASSLDRGLNEQYF.

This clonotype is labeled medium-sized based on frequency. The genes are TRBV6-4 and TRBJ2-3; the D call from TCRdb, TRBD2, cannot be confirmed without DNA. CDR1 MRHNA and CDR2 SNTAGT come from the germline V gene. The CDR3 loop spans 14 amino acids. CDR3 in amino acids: CASSDLGSGDTQYF.

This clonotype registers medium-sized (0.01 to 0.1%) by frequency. CDR3 sequence: CASSYGRGQETQYF. This rearrangement joins TRBV6-5 to TRBJ2-5; with no DNA, the TCRdb D assignment of TRBD1 cannot be verified. CDR1 and CDR2 from the germline V gene are MNHEY and SVGAGI. The CDR3 totals 14 residues.

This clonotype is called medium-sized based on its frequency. The CDR3: CASSQWDQRGYTF. V usage is TRBV13 and J usage is TRBJ1-2. Germline V gene data show CDR1 as PRHDT and CDR2 as FYEKMQ (reference sequence). The CDR3 length is 13 residues.

CDR3 residues: CASSPGAQGGYGYTF. The chain links TRBV18 to TRBJ1-2. This CDR3 contains 15 residues. Germline CDR1 KGHSH, CDR2 LQKENI.

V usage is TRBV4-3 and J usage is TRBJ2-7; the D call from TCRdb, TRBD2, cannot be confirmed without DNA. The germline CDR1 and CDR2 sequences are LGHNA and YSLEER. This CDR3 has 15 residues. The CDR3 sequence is CASSLWLAGGREQYF.

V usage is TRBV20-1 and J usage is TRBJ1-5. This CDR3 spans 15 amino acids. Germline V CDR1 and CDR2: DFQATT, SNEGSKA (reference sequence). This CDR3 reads CSASDPRWLGQPQHF.

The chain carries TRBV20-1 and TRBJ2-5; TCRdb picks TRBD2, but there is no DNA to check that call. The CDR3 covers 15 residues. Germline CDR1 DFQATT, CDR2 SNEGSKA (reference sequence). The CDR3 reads CSAIAGRELVETQYF.

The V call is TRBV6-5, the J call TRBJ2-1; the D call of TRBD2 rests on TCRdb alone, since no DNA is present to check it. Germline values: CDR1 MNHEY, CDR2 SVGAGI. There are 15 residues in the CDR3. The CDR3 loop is CSSSGTSGGATEQFF.

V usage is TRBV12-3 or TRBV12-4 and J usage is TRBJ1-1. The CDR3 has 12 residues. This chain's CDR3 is CASSPRRAEAFF.

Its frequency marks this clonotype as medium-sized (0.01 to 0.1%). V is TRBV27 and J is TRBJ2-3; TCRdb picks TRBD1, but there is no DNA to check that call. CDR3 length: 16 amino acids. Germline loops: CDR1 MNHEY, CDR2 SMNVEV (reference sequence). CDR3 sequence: CASSSPGGFSTDTQYF.

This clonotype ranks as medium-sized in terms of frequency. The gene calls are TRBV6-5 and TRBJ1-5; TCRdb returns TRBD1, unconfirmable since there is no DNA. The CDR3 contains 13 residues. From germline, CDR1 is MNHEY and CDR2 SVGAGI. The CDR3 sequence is CATGHHSNQPQHF.

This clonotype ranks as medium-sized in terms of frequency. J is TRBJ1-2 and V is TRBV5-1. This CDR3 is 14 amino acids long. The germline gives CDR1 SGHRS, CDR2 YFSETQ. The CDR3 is CASSLFHLQGGYTF.

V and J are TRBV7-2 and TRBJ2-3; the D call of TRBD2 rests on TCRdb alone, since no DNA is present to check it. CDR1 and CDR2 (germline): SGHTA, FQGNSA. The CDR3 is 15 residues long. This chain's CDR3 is CASSLGTSGGAAQYF.

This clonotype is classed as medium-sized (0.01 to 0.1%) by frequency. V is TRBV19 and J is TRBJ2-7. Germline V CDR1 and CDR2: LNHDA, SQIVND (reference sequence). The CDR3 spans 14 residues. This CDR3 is CASSIFQGAYEQYF.

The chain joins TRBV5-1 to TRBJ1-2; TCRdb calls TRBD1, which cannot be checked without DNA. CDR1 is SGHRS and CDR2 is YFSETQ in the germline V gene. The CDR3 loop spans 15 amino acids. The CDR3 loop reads CASRPPGQGGHGYTF.

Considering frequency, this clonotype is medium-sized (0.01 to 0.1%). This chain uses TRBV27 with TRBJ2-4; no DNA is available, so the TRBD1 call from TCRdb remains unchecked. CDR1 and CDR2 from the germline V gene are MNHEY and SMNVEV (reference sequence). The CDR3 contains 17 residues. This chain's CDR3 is CASSLNWDSLAKNIQYF.

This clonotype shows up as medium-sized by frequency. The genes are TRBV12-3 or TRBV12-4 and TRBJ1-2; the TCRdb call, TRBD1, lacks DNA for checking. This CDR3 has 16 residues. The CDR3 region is CASGQGERWLNYGYTF.

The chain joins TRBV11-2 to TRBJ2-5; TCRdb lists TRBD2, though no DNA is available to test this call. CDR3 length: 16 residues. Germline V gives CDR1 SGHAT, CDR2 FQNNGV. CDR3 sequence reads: CASSSPGLAVQETQYF.